One sample yielded the 13 T cell receptor beta chains listed below, sequenced in a study of T cell changes during pregnancy in multiple sclerosis. Profiling relied on immunoSEQ multiplex PCR, and the TCRdb table lists in-frame clones only, not all of them. The sample lists approximately 30,000 clones, about nine tenths occurring once. The sample was CD8+ T cells from peripheral blood mononuclear cells, taken before pregnancy. The source is a female donor with multiple sclerosis, enrolled in a pregnancy study.

The gene calls are TRBV9 and TRBJ1-5; D remains unclear. In germline, CDR1 is SGDLS, CDR2 YYNGEE. This CDR3 is 15 amino acids long. V dropped 0 bases and J dropped 0 bases, with 7 bases sitting between them. CDR3 sequence: CASSVAGYSNQPQHF. CDR3 DNA sequence: TGTGCCAGCAGCGTAGCGGGATATAGCAATCAGCCCCAGCATTTT.

The chain couples TRBV6-5 to TRBJ2-1; maybe TRBD1 (5 bases). The germline CDR1 and CDR2 sequences are MNHEY and SVGAGI. The CDR3 is made up of 15 amino acids. V dropped 5 bases and J dropped 9 bases, with 20 bases sitting between them. This CDR3 is CASSPQWEAQGEQFF. The CDR3 nucleotides read TGTGCCAGCAGTCCCCAGTGGGAAGCCCAGGGTGAGCAGTTCTTC.

V and J are TRBV4-1 and TRBJ2-7; perhaps TRBD2 as D (6 bases). V was shortened by 0 bases and J by 3 bases, with 12 bases between the two germline ends. This CDR3 contains 15 residues. Germline V gives CDR1 MGHRA, CDR2 YSYEKL. The DNA for the CDR3 is TGCGCCAGCAGCCAAGAGACCGGACTAAACTACGAGCAGTACTTC. The encoded protein is CASSQETGLNYEQYF.

This chain joins TRBV29-1 and TRBJ2-7, with TRBD2 matching 14 bases. Germline loops: CDR1 SQVTM, CDR2 ANQGSEA. The CDR3 is 14 amino acids. Losses at the gene ends were 3 bases for V and 6 bases for J; bases not matched to a gene: 4. As DNA, the CDR3 is TGCAGCGTTGAGGGACTAGCGGGAGTTTCCGAGCAGTACTTC. Translation: CSVEGLAGVSEQYF.

The V gene is TRBV12-2, the J gene TRBJ2-7; TRBD2 is the table's D call and was not checked against the DNA. TRBV12-2 is listed as a pseudogene. This CDR3 comprises 14 residues. In DNA form, the CDR3 reads TGTGCAAGTCGCTTAGCGGGGACTACCTACGAGCAGTACTTC. Translation: CASRLAGTTYEQYF.

The rearrangement joins TRBV6-1 to TRBJ2-5; D ambiguous. V lost 9 bases and J 1 base, leaving 12 bases between the germline ends. From germline, CDR1 is MNHNS and CDR2 SASEGT. The CDR3 runs 13 residues. The CDR3 DNA reads TGTGCCAGTATAGCCTTAGCCCAAGAGACCCAGTACTTC. It yields the protein CASIALAQETQYF.

This chain uses TRBV19 with TRBJ2-1, with a possible D match to TRBD1 (5 bases). CDR3 length equals 13 residues. Germline CDR1 LNHDA, CDR2 SQIVND (reference sequence). Deletions cut 5 bases from V and 5 bases from J, with 10 bases between. CDR3 in DNA: TGTGCCAGTAGTTTCAGGGCCAACAATGAGCAGTTCTTC. Amino acid sequence: CASSFRANNEQFF.

In nucleotides, the CDR3 is TGTGCCAGCAGCGTTAGATCCTACAGGGTCGGAGAGACCCAGTACTTC. It specifies CASSVRSYRVGETQYF. The chain carries TRBV7-2 and TRBJ2-5; D is possibly TRBD1 (6 bases). CDR3 length: 16 amino acids. V was shortened by 5 bases and J by 4 bases, with 20 bases between the two germline ends. Germline-derived CDR1 and CDR2 are SGHTA and FQGNSA.

The chain links TRBV27 to TRBJ2-3; the match to TRBD2 covers 7 bases. The CDR3 loop spans 14 amino acids. Germline loops: CDR1 MNHEY, CDR2 SMNVEV (reference sequence). Trimming removed 8 bases from V and 3 bases from J; junction bases left unmatched: 8. This CDR3 reads CASWLAGVTDTQYF. The CDR3 DNA follows: TGTGCCAGCTGGCTGGCGGGAGTAACAGATACGCAGTATTTT.

The rearrangement links TRBV6-1 to TRBJ2-7; maybe TRBD2 (5 bases). This CDR3 comprises 16 residues. V dropped 2 bases and J dropped 0 bases, with 14 bases sitting between them. In germline, CDR1 is MNHNS, CDR2 SASEGT. CDR3 protein: CASSERETISSYEQYF. The CDR3 nucleotides read TGTGCCAGCAGTGAAAGGGAGACTATTAGCTCCTACGAGCAGTACTTC.

This chain joins TRBV6-4 and TRBJ2-2; TRBD2 aligns across 9 bases. The germline gives CDR1 MRHNA, CDR2 SNTAGT. V lost 5 bases and J lost 5; bases outside the gene matches: 6. CDR3 size: 15 residues. CDR3 nucleotide sequence: TGTGCCAGCAGTCCTAGCGGGGATGTAACCGGGGAGCTGTTTTTT. Translation gives CASSPSGDVTGELFF.

The chain is built from TRBV5-4 and TRBJ1-2, with a possible D match to TRBD1 (5 bases). Germline V CDR1 and CDR2: SGHNT, YYREEE (reference sequence). The V end lost 3 bases, the J end lost 6 bases, and 12 bases lay between the germline ends. The CDR3 has 13 residues. The CDR3 region has the DNA TGTGCCAGCAGCTGGGGGGAGTGGGATGGCTACACCTTC. Amino acid sequence: CASSWGEWDGYTF. Complete variable domain (other parts from reference TRBV5-4 and TRBJ1-2): ETGVTQSPTHLIKTRGQQVTLRCSSQSGHNTVSWYQQALGQGPQFIFQYYREEENGRGNFPPRFSGLQFPNYSSELNVNALELDDSALYLCASSWGEWDGYTFGSGTRLTVV.

J is TRBJ2-7 and V is TRBV6-5; 9 nucleotides agree with TRBD1. Germline loops: CDR1 MNHEY, CDR2 SVGAGI. The CDR3 consists of 13 residues. V shed 6 bases, J shed 3 bases, and the junction held 3 bases outside the gene matches. The CDR3 reads CASRTGQGYEQYF. Here the CDR3 DNA reads TGTGCCAGCAGAACGGGACAGGGCTACGAGCAGTACTTC.